This T cell receptor (beta chain) came from a study of early T cells in non-severe SARS-CoV-2 infection. Whole-study context: The input, bulk RNA from unsorted whole blood, was sequenced, and chains were unpaired.

Study findings and constraints: Anti-spike CD8 responses were favored in VDJdb matching, and private and CD4 specificities were missed.

This clonotype was counted only a few times. The antigen is undetermined. Researchers attached unique molecular identifiers to individual cDNA molecules. Using its own MiXCR run on the 5' RACE reads, TCRdb lists one record per CDR3 protein. This sample has tens of thousands of distinct CDR3 sequences, with 20% to 25% found just once. The CDR3 contains 14 residues. Germline assignment: CDR1 SEHNR and CDR2 FQNEAQ (reference sequence). The V end was cut by 7 bases, the J end by 3 bases, with 15 bases between. The clonotype was recovered from an adult who was a healthcare worker with PCR-confirmed SARS-CoV-2 infection or an uninfected control (not recorded which). The chain employs TRBV7-9 and TRBJ1-1, with D unresolved. The specimen comprised whole blood, sampled at baseline. The CDR3 DNA sequence: TGTGCCAGCACCCCAAGCGTCGGGGACACTGAAGCTTTCTTT. Translation gives CASTPSVGDTEAFF.